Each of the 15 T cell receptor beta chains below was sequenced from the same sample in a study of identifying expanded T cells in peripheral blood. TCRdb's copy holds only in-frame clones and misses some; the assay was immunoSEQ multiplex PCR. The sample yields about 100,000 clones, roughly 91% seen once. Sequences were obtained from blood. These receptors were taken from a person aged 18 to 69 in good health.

The CDR3 is CASSLFFSSYNEQFF. Here the CDR3 DNA reads TGTGCCAGCAGTTTGTTCTTCAGCTCCTACAATGAGCAGTTCTTC. The chain links TRBV28 to TRBJ2-1; D is uncertain. CDR1 and CDR2 from the germline V gene are MDHEN and SYDVKM. The CDR3 covers 15 residues. Between the trimmed V and J ends, which lost 3 bases and 0 bases, there was a span of 9 bases.

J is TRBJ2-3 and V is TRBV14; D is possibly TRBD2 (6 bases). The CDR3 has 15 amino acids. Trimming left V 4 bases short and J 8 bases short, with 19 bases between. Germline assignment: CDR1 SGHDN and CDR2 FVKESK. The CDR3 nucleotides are TGTGCCAGCAGCCTTACCGGGACTCCCCGGGGTACGCAGTATTTT. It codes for CASSLTGTPRGTQYF.

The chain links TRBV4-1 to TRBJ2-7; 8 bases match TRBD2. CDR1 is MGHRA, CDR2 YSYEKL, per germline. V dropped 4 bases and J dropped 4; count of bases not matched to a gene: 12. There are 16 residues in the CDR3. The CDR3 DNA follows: TGCGCCAGCAGCCCGGGTATCAGGGCGGGGGGATACGAGCAGTACTTC. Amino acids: CASSPGIRAGGYEQYF.

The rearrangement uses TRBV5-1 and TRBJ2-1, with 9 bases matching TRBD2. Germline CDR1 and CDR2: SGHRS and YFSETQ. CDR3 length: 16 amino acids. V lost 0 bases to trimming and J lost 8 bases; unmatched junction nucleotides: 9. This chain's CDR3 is CASSLGVRAGGYEQFF. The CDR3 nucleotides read TGCGCCAGCAGCTTGGGAGTACGAGCGGGGGGTTATGAGCAGTTCTTC.

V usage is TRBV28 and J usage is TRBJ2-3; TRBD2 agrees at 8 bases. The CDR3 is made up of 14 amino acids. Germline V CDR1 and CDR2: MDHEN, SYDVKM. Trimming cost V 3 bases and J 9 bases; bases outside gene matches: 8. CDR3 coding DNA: TGTGCCAGCAGTTTCTCGGCGGGGGGACCCACGCAGTATTTT. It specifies CASSFSAGGPTQYF.

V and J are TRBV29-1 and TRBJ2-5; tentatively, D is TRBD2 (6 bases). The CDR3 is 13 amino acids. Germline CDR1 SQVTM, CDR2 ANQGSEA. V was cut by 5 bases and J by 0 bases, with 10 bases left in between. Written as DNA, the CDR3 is TGCAGCGTTACTAGACTAGACCAAGAGACCCAGTACTTC. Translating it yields CSVTRLDQETQYF.

The CDR3 sequence: CASGISGNTIYF. CDR3 nucleotide sequence: TGTGCCTCCGGGATCTCTGGAAACACCATATATTTT. The chain joins TRBV30 to TRBJ1-3; D call uncertain. The V end lost 7 bases, the J end lost 0 bases, and 7 bases lay between the germline ends. Germline CDR1 reads GTSNPN; CDR2 reads SVGIG (reference sequence). The CDR3 is 12 amino acids.

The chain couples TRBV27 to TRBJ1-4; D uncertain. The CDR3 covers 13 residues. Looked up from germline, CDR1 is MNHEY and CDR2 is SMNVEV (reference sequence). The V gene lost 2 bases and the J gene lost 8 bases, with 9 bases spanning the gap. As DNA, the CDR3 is TGTGCCAGCAGTTTAGGGGTTGCCGAAAAACTGTTTTTT. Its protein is CASSLGVAEKLFF.

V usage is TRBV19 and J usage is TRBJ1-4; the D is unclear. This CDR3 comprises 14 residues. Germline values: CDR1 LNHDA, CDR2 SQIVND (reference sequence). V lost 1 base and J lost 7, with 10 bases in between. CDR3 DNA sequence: TGTGCCAGTAGTATAGGGGCAGGTGTTGAAAAACTGTTTTTT. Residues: CASSIGAGVEKLFF.

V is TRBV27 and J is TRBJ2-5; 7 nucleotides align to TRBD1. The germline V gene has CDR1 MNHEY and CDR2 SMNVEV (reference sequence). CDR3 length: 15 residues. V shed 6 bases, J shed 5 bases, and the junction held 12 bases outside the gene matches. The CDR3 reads CASSPLQGSGETQYF. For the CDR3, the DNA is TGTGCCAGCAGCCCCTTACAGGGGTCGGGCGAGACCCAGTACTTC.

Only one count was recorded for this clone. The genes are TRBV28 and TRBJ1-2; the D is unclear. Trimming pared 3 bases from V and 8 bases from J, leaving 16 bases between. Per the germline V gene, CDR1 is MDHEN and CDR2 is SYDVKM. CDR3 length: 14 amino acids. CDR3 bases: TGTGCCAGCAGTTTTAGGCACAGACCCCAGGGCTACACCTTC. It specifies CASSFRHRPQGYTF.

CDR3 region: CASSLQQGIYQPQHF. DNA for the CDR3: TGTGCCAGCAGCTTACAACAGGGAATTTATCAGCCCCAGCATTTT. The rearrangement uses TRBV7-2 and TRBJ1-5; possible D gene TRBD1, 6 bases. CDR1 and CDR2 (germline): SGHTA, FQGNSA. The length of the CDR3 is 15 residues. V was shortened by 2 bases and J by 5 bases, with 13 bases between the two germline ends.

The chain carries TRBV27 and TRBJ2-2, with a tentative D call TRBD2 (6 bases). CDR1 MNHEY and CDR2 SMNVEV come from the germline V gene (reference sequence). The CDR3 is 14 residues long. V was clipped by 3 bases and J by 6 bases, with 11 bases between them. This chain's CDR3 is CASSFGGSAGELFF. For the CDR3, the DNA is TGTGCCAGCAGTTTTGGAGGGTCGGCCGGGGAGCTGTTTTTT.

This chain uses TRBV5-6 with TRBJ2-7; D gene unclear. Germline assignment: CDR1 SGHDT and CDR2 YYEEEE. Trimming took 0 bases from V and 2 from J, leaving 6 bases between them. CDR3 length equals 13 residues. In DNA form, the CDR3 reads TGTGCCAGCAGCTTGGAAGGGCCCTACGAGCAGTACTTC. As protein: CASSLEGPYEQYF.

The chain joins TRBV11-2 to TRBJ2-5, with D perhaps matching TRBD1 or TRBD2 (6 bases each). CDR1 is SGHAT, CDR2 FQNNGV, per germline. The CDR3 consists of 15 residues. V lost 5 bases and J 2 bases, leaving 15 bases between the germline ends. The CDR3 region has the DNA TGTGCCAGCAGCCCCTTTGAGGGGGGTCAAGAGACCCAGTACTTC. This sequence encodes CASSPFEGGQETQYF.